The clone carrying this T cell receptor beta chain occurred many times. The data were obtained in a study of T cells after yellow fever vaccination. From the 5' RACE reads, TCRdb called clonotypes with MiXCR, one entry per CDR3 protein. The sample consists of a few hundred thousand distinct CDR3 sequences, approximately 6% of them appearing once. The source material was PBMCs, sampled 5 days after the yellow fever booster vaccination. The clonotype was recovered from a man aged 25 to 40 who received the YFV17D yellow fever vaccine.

Written as DNA, the CDR3 is TGTGCCAGCAGTTACGGGGGTGGGGAGACCCAGTACTTC. This translates into CASSYGGGETQYF. This chain links TRBV6-5 with TRBJ2-5, with D perhaps being TRBD1 or TRBD2 (5 bases each). The CDR3 covers 13 residues. CDR1 and CDR2 (germline): MNHEY, SVGAGI. The germline V and J ends were trimmed by 2 bases and 5 bases, with 9 bases remaining between them.